This T cell receptor (beta chain) was captured by sequencing in a study of blood T cell repertoires in COVID-19. Study-wide context: Acute and convalescent COVID-19 samples came from the United States, Italy and Spain.

The length of the CDR3 is 14 residues. V lost 0 bases to trimming and J lost 3 bases, with 9 bases between them. Germline CDR1 and CDR2: MNHNS and SASEGT. Clones were read by immunoSEQ multiplex PCR, and TCRdb kept only the in-frame ones, dropping some. Of roughly 74,000 clones in the sample, roughly 88% are singletons; the top ten hold about 2.7%. The TCR was taken from a man between 65 and 85 years old with active or convalescent COVID-19. The chain employs TRBV6-1 and TRBJ2-7; perhaps TRBD2 as D (6 bases). The specimen was peripheral blood. CDR3 in amino acids: CASSEAGGNYEQYF. CDR3 DNA: TGTGCCAGCAGTGAAGCCGGAGGGAACTACGAGCAGTACTTC.